This passage covers 32 T cell receptor beta chains from one sample sequenced in a study of breast tumors, draining lymph nodes, adjacent tissues. Breast cancer patients provided tissue from their axillary draining lymph nodes. TCRdb passed the multiplex PCR reads through MiXCR, listing each CDR3 protein once. The sample lists 270,000 or so distinct CDR3 sequences, around 30% occurring once. Sequencing was performed on axillary lymph node tissue. The receptors come from a female donor with breast cancer. Some clones in this sample may be carry-over from other donors' samples.

This clonotype was seen only a few times. A much more abundant neighbour one base away suggests this may be a read error. V gene TRBV29-1 combines with J gene TRBJ2-7; 13 bases are shared with TRBD2. The V segment lost 5 bases and the J segment 2 bases; nucleotides outside the gene matches: 6. The CDR3 contains 15 residues. Germline CDR1 reads SQVTM; CDR2 reads ANQGSEA. The CDR3 protein is CSVRTSGSPPYEQYF. The CDR3 coding sequence is TGCAGCGTTAGGACTAGCGGGAGCCCCCCCTACGAGCAGTACTTC.

This clonotype has ten or more counts. The chain combines TRBV10-2 with TRBJ2-7, with TRBD2 matching 11 bases. The CDR3 runs 14 residues. V lost 7 bases, J lost 0 bases, and 2 bases stayed unmatched. Germline-derived CDR1 and CDR2 are WSHSY and SAAADI. The CDR3 region has the DNA TGCGCCAGCATGGGACTAGCGGACTCCTACGAGCAGTACTTC. This translates into CASMGLADSYEQYF.

The V gene is TRBV30, the J gene TRBJ1-6; D remains ambiguous. The CDR3 totals 18 residues. CDR1 and CDR2 from the germline V gene are GTSNPN and SVGIG (reference sequence). With 0 bases removed from V and 10 bases from J, the gap between germline ends came to 25 bases. The CDR3 sequence: CAWSVSRYTGELSSPLHF. The DNA for the CDR3 is TGTGCCTGGAGTGTGTCTAGATACACCGGGGAGCTATCCTCACCCCTCCACTTT. The full variable domain, rest sourced from reference TRBV30 and TRBJ1-6, is SQTIHQWPATLVQPVGSPLSLECTVEGTSNPNLYWYRQAAGRGLQLLFYSVGIGQISSEVPQNLSASRPQDRQFILSSKKLLLSDSGFYLCAWSVSRYTGELSSPLHFGNGTRLTVT.

The chain recombines TRBV29-1 with TRBJ2-2; D not resolved. This CDR3 contains 8 residues. V was trimmed by 7 bases and J by 8 bases, leaving 2 bases between them. Germline CDR1 and CDR2: SQVTM and ANQGSEA. CDR3 in amino acids: CSAGELFF. The CDR3 DNA sequence: TGCAGCGCAGGGGAGCTGTTTTTT.

A note on this clonotype: This sequence may be a read error, since a much larger clone differs from it by one base. J is TRBJ2-5 and V is TRBV11-2; D unclear. This CDR3 has 17 amino acids. In germline, CDR1 is SGHAT, CDR2 FQNNGV. In nucleotides, the CDR3 is TGTGCCTGCAGCTTACTACCACGGCACGACGTACAAGAGACCCAGTACTTC. Protein sequence: CACSLLPRHDVQETQYF.

In regard to this clonotype: Because the CDR3 is missing its conserved closing phenylalanine or tryptophan, this is likely a read error. This sequence joins TRBV24-1 and TRBJ1-1; D is unresolved. The ends were cut back, 4 bases at V and 11 bases at J, with 10 bases in the middle. The CDR3 extends over 11 amino acids. Germline V gene data show CDR1 as KGHDR and CDR2 as SFDVKD. The CDR3 loop is CATSEGVGAFL. The CDR3 DNA reads TGTGCCACCAGTGAGGGAGTAGGGGCTTTCCTT.

The chain employs TRBV7-2 and TRBJ2-1; 9 bases line up with TRBD1. Germline V gives CDR1 SGHTA, CDR2 FQGNSA. V trimming: 6 bases; J trimming: 4 bases; junction bases outside the gene matches: 13. The CDR3 runs to 17 residues. The CDR3 sequence: CASRPPPGQGLYNEQFF. CDR3 nucleotide sequence: TGTGCCAGCAGACCTCCCCCGGGACAGGGCCTATACAATGAGCAGTTCTTC.

The rearrangement uses TRBV5-4 and TRBJ2-6; TRBD1 matches at 8 bases. Germline trimming cut 2 bases from V and 0 bases from J; bases unmatched to any gene: 4. This CDR3 comprises 17 residues. Germline values: CDR1 SGHNT, CDR2 YYREEE (reference sequence). The CDR3, as DNA: TGTGCCAGCAGCTTTAACAGGGGGGCCTCTGGGGCCAACGTCCTGACTTTC. Its translation: CASSFNRGASGANVLTF.

This clonotype was observed many times. This rearrangement joins TRBV5-4 to TRBJ2-3; 11 bases agree with TRBD2. Germline values: CDR1 SGHNT, CDR2 YYREEE (reference sequence). V lost 4 bases and J lost 3; bases outside the gene matches: 4. The CDR3 consists of 15 residues. CDR3 protein: CASSISSGRTDTQYF. In DNA, the CDR3 is TGTGCCAGCAGCATATCTAGCGGGAGGACAGATACGCAGTATTTT.

The chain links TRBV6-5 to TRBJ1-3; 7 positions match TRBD1. V dropped 6 bases and J dropped 0; count of bases not matched to a gene: 17. CDR1 and CDR2 from the germline V gene are MNHEY and SVGAGI. The CDR3 has 19 amino acids. CDR3 bases: TGTGCCAGCAGCCCCCCTAGGAGGGGGCTAAAGTTCTCTGGAAACACCATATATTTT. It translates to CASSPPRRGLKFSGNTIYF.

At least ten counts were recorded for this clonotype. V gene TRBV20-1 combines with J gene TRBJ1-3; D gene ambiguous. CDR1 is DFQATT and CDR2 is SNEGSKA in the germline V gene (reference sequence). Deletions cut 3 bases from V and 3 bases from J, with 9 bases between. This CDR3 region has 13 residues. CDR3 in amino acids: CSASNYGGNTIYF. CDR3 DNA: TGCAGTGCTAGTAACTATGGTGGAAACACCATATATTTT.

As for this clonotype: This may be a read error: a much more frequent sequence differs by one nucleotide. This rearrangement joins TRBV19 to TRBJ2-3; D is uncertain. The CDR3 is made up of 13 amino acids. The germline V gene has CDR1 LNHDA and CDR2 SQIVND (reference sequence). V was clipped by 7 bases and J by 2 bases, with 10 bases between them. In nucleotides, the CDR3 is TGTGCCAGTAAGGCGGAACCCACAGATACGCAGTATTTT. It specifies CASKAEPTDTQYF.

At least ten counts were recorded for this clonotype. The chain recombines TRBV20-1 with TRBJ2-7, with D perhaps matching TRBD2 (5 bases). V lost 1 base and J lost 2, with 9 bases in between. Per the germline V gene, CDR1 is DFQATT and CDR2 is SNEGSKA (reference sequence). The CDR3 is 13 residues long. Here the CDR3 DNA reads TGCAGTGCTAGAGTCAGCGGTCCCTACGAGCAGTACTTC. Amino acids: CSARVSGPYEQYF.

This clonotype has at least ten counts. This chain joins TRBV7-3 and TRBJ2-5; a possible D gene is TRBD2 (5 bases). Trimming cost V 4 bases and J 7 bases, with 13 bases left between them. The germline CDR1 and CDR2 sequences are SGHTA and FQGTGA. The CDR3 consists of 13 residues. CDR3 DNA sequence: TGTGCCAGCAGCTCCTCTAGCTTAGGGACCCAGTACTTC. Translation: CASSSSSLGTQYF.

Note on this clonotype: With a much larger clone just one base away, this may be a read error. The chain couples TRBV7-2 to TRBJ2-1; D gene unclear. The CDR3 is 14 residues long. Germline loops: CDR1 SGHTA, CDR2 FQGNSA. Between the trimmed V and J ends, which lost 8 bases and 4 bases, there was a span of 15 bases. The CDR3 DNA sequence: TGTGCCAGCGGCCAATCCTTAGGATACAATGAGCAGTTCTTC. Protein: CASGQSLGYNEQFF.

This clonotype was seen ten or more times. J is TRBJ2-5 and V is TRBV15; a possible D gene is TRBD2 (5 bases). The CDR3 runs to 16 residues. V lost 3 bases to trimming and J lost 1 base, with 15 bases between them. The germline CDR1 and CDR2 sequences are LNHNV and YYDKDF (reference sequence). This CDR3 reads CATSRLQAGGQETQYF. The CDR3 bases are TGTGCCACCAGCAGGTTGCAGGCGGGCGGCCAAGAGACCCAGTACTTC.

This clonotype was counted only a few times. A single base separates this from a much larger clone, so it may be a read error. This sequence joins TRBV12-3 or TRBV12-4 and TRBJ1-2, with D tentatively TRBD1 (5 bases). The ends were cut back, 4 bases at V and 6 bases at J, with 12 bases in the middle. This CDR3 is 13 amino acids long. The CDR3: CASSCGGLNGYTF. The CDR3, as DNA: TGTGCCAGCAGTTGCGGGGGACTTAATGGCTACACCTTC.

This clonotype was detected ten times or more. The genes are TRBV5-1 and TRBJ2-5; unclear D gene. The germline gives CDR1 SGHRS, CDR2 YFSETQ. The CDR3 sequence is 11 residues long. V was clipped by 5 bases and J by 3 bases, with 5 bases between them. CDR3 residues: CASRGEETQYF. The CDR3, as DNA: TGCGCCAGCAGGGGTGAAGAGACCCAGTACTTC. The variable domain in full, completed from reference TRBV5-1 and TRBJ2-5, reads KAGVTQTPRYLIKTRGQQVTLSCSPISGHRSVSWYQQTPGQGLQFLFEYFSETQRNKGNFPGRFSGRQFSNSRSEMNVSTLELGDSALYLCASRGEETQYFGPGTRLLVL.

This clonotype came up many times. The rearrangement joins TRBV24-1 to TRBJ2-7; 13 nucleotides align to TRBD2. CDR1 and CDR2 from the germline V gene are KGHDR and SFDVKD. V trimming: 5 bases; J trimming: 1 base; junction bases outside the gene matches: 7. This CDR3 has 17 amino acids. The CDR3 DNA follows: TGTGCCACCAGTGCCTATTCGGGACTAGCGGGATCCTACGAGCAGTACTTC. Amino acids: CATSAYSGLAGSYEQYF.

The chain has TRBV6-1 and TRBJ2-7; D is possibly TRBD1 or TRBD2 (8 bases each). The CDR3 extends over 19 amino acids. V lost 5 bases and J 5 bases, leaving 31 bases between the germline ends. Germline CDR1 is MNHNS and CDR2 is SASEGT. In DNA, the CDR3 is TGTGCCAGCAGTTCCTTCTCTCTGGGAAGCAGGGGGCGGGAGGACGAGCAGTACTTC. This sequence encodes CASSSFSLGSRGREDEQYF.

This clonotype was seen ten or more times. The CDR3 region has the DNA TGTGCCAGTAGCCCCACGATTTCCCCGAAGCTGTTTTTT. This translates into CASSPTISPKLFF. This chain links TRBV19 with TRBJ1-4; D gene unclear. Germline V CDR1 and CDR2: LNHDA, SQIVND (reference sequence). The V gene lost 6 bases and the J gene lost 14 bases, with 19 bases spanning the gap. This CDR3 region has 13 residues. The whole variable domain, remainder taken from reference TRBV19 and TRBJ1-4, is DGGITQSPKYLFRKEGQNVTLSCEQNLNHDAMYWYRQDPGQGLRLIYYSQIVNDFQKGDIAEGYSVSREKKESFPLTVTSAQKNPTAFYLCASSPTISPKLFFGSGTQLSVL.

A few counts support this clonotype. This chain uses TRBV6-2 or TRBV6-3 with TRBJ2-7, with 7 bases fitting TRBD1. The CDR3 contains 17 residues. Trimming removed 6 bases from V and 2 bases from J; junction bases left unmatched: 16. The germline gives CDR1 MNHEY, CDR2 SVGEGT. CDR3 sequence reads: CASRPGWTGRQTYEQYF. In nucleotides, the CDR3 is TGTGCCAGCAGACCAGGCTGGACAGGTCGGCAAACCTACGAGCAGTACTTC.

This clonotype was observed many times. The gene calls are TRBV6-1 and TRBJ1-2, with TRBD1 as a possible D gene (5 bases). Germline CDR1 and CDR2: MNHNS and SASEGT. V gave up 8 bases and J gave up 3 bases, with 16 bases separating them. The CDR3 runs 14 residues. CDR3 residues: CASEVGSGYYGYTF. Written as DNA, the CDR3 is TGTGCCAGCGAGGTTGGGTCAGGGTACTATGGCTACACCTTC.

This clonotype was recorded once. V is TRBV5-4 and J is TRBJ1-1; weak D call: TRBD1 (6 bases). V was trimmed by 2 bases and J by 11 bases, leaving 16 bases between them. The CDR3 length is 13 residues. Per the germline V gene, CDR1 is SGHNT and CDR2 is YYREEE (reference sequence). The CDR3 sequence: CASSFGGDKSAFF. CDR3 nucleotide sequence: TGTGCCAGCAGCTTCGGAGGGGACAAGTCCGCTTTCTTT.

This clonotype was seen repeatedly, ten times or more. The chain couples TRBV7-8 to TRBJ2-1; 7 positions match TRBD1. CDR1 SGHVS and CDR2 FQNEAQ come from the germline V gene. The CDR3 consists of 16 residues. Losses at the gene ends were 0 bases for V and 0 bases for J; bases not matched to a gene: 2. The CDR3 region has the DNA TGTGCCAGCAGCTTAGCGAGGGACAGCTCCTACAATGAGCAGTTCTTC. It yields the protein CASSLARDSSYNEQFF.

The chain links TRBV7-3 to TRBJ1-5; unclear D gene. Trimming stripped 2 bases from V and 11 bases from J, with 19 bases between. Per the germline V gene, CDR1 is SGHTA and CDR2 is FQGTGA. The CDR3 contains 15 residues. For the CDR3, the DNA is TGTGCCAGCAGCTTAGTTGCGGGAGGAAGAGAGACCCAGCATTTT. It is translated as CASSLVAGGRETQHF.

This clonotype was detected only a few times. CDR3 DNA sequence: TGTGCTAGTGACGCCCAGGGGGGCACTGAAGCTTTCTTT. This encodes CASDAQGGTEAFF. The chain links TRBV12-5 to TRBJ1-1; TRBD1 matches 7 bases. V was pared by 7 bases and J by 4 bases, with 6 bases of the junction left unmatched. This CDR3 contains 13 residues. Germline CDR1 reads LGHNT; CDR2 reads FRNRAP.

Many counts were recorded for this clonotype. The rearrangement uses TRBV4-1 and TRBJ2-3; D not resolved. Germline V gene data show CDR1 as MGHRA and CDR2 as YSYEKL. The CDR3 has 14 residues. Trimming left V 0 bases short and J 0 bases short, with 4 bases between. The CDR3 bases are TGCGCCAGCAGCCAAGATAGCAGCACAGATACGCAGTATTTT. It translates to CASSQDSSTDTQYF.

This chain connects TRBV20-1 to TRBJ1-4; D ambiguous. The germline V gene encodes CDR1 DFQATT and CDR2 SNEGSKA (reference sequence). Trimming removed 0 bases from V and 7 bases from J, with 15 bases in between. The CDR3 extends over 15 amino acids. This chain's CDR3 is CSARDLGRQIEKLFF. CDR3 nucleotide sequence: TGCAGTGCTAGAGACCTCGGTCGGCAGATTGAAAAACTGTTTTTT.

This clonotype occurred many times. The chain carries TRBV12-3 or TRBV12-4 and TRBJ2-1; no definite D call. Trimming left V 6 bases short and J 6 bases short, with 9 bases between. There are 12 residues in the CDR3. This CDR3 is CASSYRFNEQFF. CDR3 DNA: TGTGCCAGCAGCTATAGGTTCAATGAGCAGTTCTTC.

The chain employs TRBV30 and TRBJ2-2; D unresolved. The CDR3 loop spans 12 amino acids. Germline V gene sequence: CDR1 GTSNPN, CDR2 SVGIG (reference sequence). V dropped 2 bases and J dropped 5 bases, with 6 bases sitting between them. CDR3 bases: TGTGCCTGGAGTTCGGTGACCGGGGAGCTGTTTTTT. It is translated as CAWSSVTGELFF.

The chain is built from TRBV20-1 and TRBJ1-1; D remains unclear. The CDR3 length is 14 residues. From germline, CDR1 is DFQATT and CDR2 SNEGSKA (reference sequence). V was cut by 1 base and J by 0 bases, with 9 bases left in between. This CDR3 is CSARGGRLNTEAFF. In nucleotides, the CDR3 is TGCAGTGCTAGAGGAGGTAGGCTGAACACTGAAGCTTTCTTT.